This is a list of T cell receptor beta chains from one sample in a study of shared clonotypes between healthy human individuals. Only in-frame clones appear in the TCRdb table, and some are missing; sequencing was by immunoSEQ multiplex PCR. Among 700,000 to 950,000 clones listed, approximately 96% were seen once. The sample taken for sequencing was naive CD8+ T cells sorted from blood. The receptors come from a man younger than 40 in good health. CDR3s include the opening cysteine and the closing phenylalanine or tryptophan. Each record gives: D gene, V gene, clone size, J gene, CDR3 protein, CDR3 DNA. D genes are given only for firm matches. Some rows have no size entry. The others give once, few or many, or a class for an expanded clone.

-	TRBV15	-	TRBJ1-2	CATSRDLVVGRLGYTF	TGTGCCACCAGCAGAGATCTTGTAGTAGGGAGGCTTGGCTACACCTTC
-	TRBV6-5	once	TRBJ1-2	CASSYDAGGENGYTF	TGTGCCAGCAGTTACGATGCCGGGGGCGAAAATGGCTACACCTTC
-	TRBV28	-	TRBJ2-7	CASSDYYEQYF	TGTGCCAGCAGCGATTATTACGAGCAGTACTTC
TRBD2	TRBV6-1	-	TRBJ2-7	CASSDMGLAGVRPSPYEQYF	TGTGCCAGCAGTGATATGGGACTAGCGGGAGTTCGACCATCACCCTACGAGCAGTACTTC
TRBD2	TRBV5-1	once	TRBJ2-1	CASSDWTSGRGHEQFF	TGCGCCAGCAGCGATTGGACTAGCGGGAGGGGGCATGAGCAGTTCTTC
TRBD1	TRBV25-1	once	TRBJ1-1	CASSVYTGETEAFF	TGTGCCAGCAGTGTCTATACAGGGGAGACTGAAGCTTTCTTT
TRBD1	TRBV9	-	TRBJ2-3	CASSVWDSSTDTQYF	TGTGCCAGCAGCGTTTGGGACAGTAGCACAGATACGCAGTATTTT
-	TRBV2	-	TRBJ2-7	CASLGVYEQYF	TGTGCCAGCTTGGGCGTTTACGAGCAGTACTTC
-	TRBV4-1	once	TRBJ2-1	CASSPTNRVLRVF	TGCGCCAGCAGCCCAACAAACAGGGTCCTAAGGGTCTTC
TRBD2	TRBV9	-	TRBJ2-1	CASSVGLTSGIDEQFF	TGTGCCAGCAGCGTAGGTTTGACTAGCGGGATAGATGAGCAGTTCTTC
-	TRBV7-9	-	TRBJ2-7	CASSPADYEQYF	TGTGCCAGCAGCCCCGCGGACTACGAGCAGTACTTC
-	TRBV27	-	TRBJ2-3	CASSQIGTDTQYF	TGTGCCAGCAGTCAGATCGGCACAGATACGCAGTATTTT
-	TRBV7-8	-	TRBJ2-5	CASSPPDSIQETQYF	TGTGCCAGCAGCCCACCGGACAGTATCCAAGAGACCCAGTACTTC
TRBD2	TRBV7-7	-	TRBJ2-3	CASSLGGLAGGTTQYF	TGTGCTAGCAGCTTAGGGGGACTAGCGGGCGGCACTACGCAGTATTTT
-	TRBV30	-	TRBJ1-2	CAMAGHTGGYTF	TGTGCCATGGCGGGGCATACTGGTGGCTACACCTTC
-	TRBV7-9	-	TRBJ2-5	CASSRIRGQEETQYF	TGTGCCAGCAGTCGTATTCGCGGCCAGGAAGAGACCCAGTACTTC
-	TRBV7-9	-	TRBJ2-3	CASSLVTQGTDTQYF	TGTGCCAGCAGCTTAGTAACCCAGGGCACAGATACGCAGTATTTT
-	TRBV7-9	-	TRBJ2-3	CASSHDTTSTDTQYF	TGTGCCAGCAGCCATGACACAACTAGCACAGATACGCAGTATTTT
TRBD2	TRBV7-9	-	TRBJ2-7	CASSQFTGTSDEQYF	TGTGCCAGCAGCCAATTTACCGGGACTAGCGACGAGCAGTACTTC
TRBD2	TRBV28	-	TRBJ2-7	CASSYSGSRSYEQYF	TGTGCCAGCAGTTACAGCGGGAGTCGCTCCTACGAGCAGTACTTC
-	TRBV7-2	-	TRBJ2-3	CASSSGQGTDTQYF	TGTGCCAGCAGCTCGGGACAAGGCACAGATACGCAGTATTTT
-	TRBV7-9	once	TRBJ1-5	CASSLAGGGWQPQHF	TGTGCCAGCAGCTTGGCCGGAGGGGGGTGGCAGCCCCAGCATTTT
TRBD1	TRBV7-3	-	TRBJ1-1	CASSLTGGYTEAFF	TGTGCCAGCAGCCTAACAGGGGGCTACACTGAAGCTTTCTTT
-	TRBV11-3	-	TRBJ2-5	CASSLSSRGGETQYF	TGTGCCAGCAGCTTAAGCAGCAGGGGCGGAGAGACCCAGTACTTC
-	TRBV7-2	-	TRBJ2-7	CASSPKVGEQYF	TGTGCCAGCAGCCCCAAAGTTGGGGAGCAGTACTTC
-	TRBV5-4	-	TRBJ1-2	CASPRGGIYGYTF	TGTGCCAGCCCTAGGGGGGGAATCTATGGCTACACCTTC
-	TRBV4-1	-	TRBJ1-1	CASSQDGWVEAFF	TGCGCCAGCAGCCAGGATGGTTGGGTTGAAGCTTTCTTT
-	TRBV9	-	TRBJ1-4	CASSPHGTDNEKLFF	TGTGCCAGCAGCCCCCACGGGACGGATAATGAAAAACTGTTTTTT
-	TRBV6-5	-	TRBJ1-1	CAVLQTWGYTEAFF	TGTGCCGTTCTCCAGACATGGGGGTACACTGAAGCTTTCTTT
-	TRBV7-7	-	TRBJ2-5	CASSPSPSDSETQYF	TGTGCCAGCAGCCCGTCCCCCTCGGATAGTGAGACCCAGTACTTC
-	TRBV29-1	-	TRBJ2-1	CSGMGSERNSYNEQFF	TGCAGCGGGATGGGGAGCGAAAGGAACTCCTACAATGAGCAGTTCTTC
TRBD2	TRBV9	-	TRBJ2-1	CASSLGTSLTYNEQFF	TGTGCCAGCAGTCTCGGGACTAGTCTTACCTACAATGAGCAGTTCTTC
-	TRBV7-8	-	TRBJ2-7	CASSLAGGTEDYEQYF	TGTGCCAGCAGCTTAGCGGGAGGGACAGAAGACTACGAGCAGTACTTC
TRBD2	TRBV4-1	once	TRBJ2-7	CASSQDAAGGRYEQYF	TGCGCCAGCAGCCAAGATGCGGCGGGAGGGCGCTACGAGCAGTACTTC
-	TRBV10-3	-	TRBJ2-7	CAISESVGHRSYEQYF	TGTGCCATCAGTGAGTCGGTCGGGCACCGTTCCTACGAGCAGTACTTC
TRBD2	TRBV13	-	TRBJ2-3	CASSLQGAGTDTQYF	TGTGCCAGCAGCTTACAGGGAGCGGGGACAGATACGCAGTATTTT
TRBD1	TRBV4-3	-	TRBJ2-2	CASSQARGPRTGELFF	TGCGCCAGCAGCCAAGCGAGGGGGCCGAGAACCGGGGAGCTGTTTTTT
-	TRBV27	-	TRBJ2-1	CASSWSTSKYNEQFF	TGTGCCAGCAGTTGGTCCACTTCTAAATACAATGAGCAGTTCTTC
-	TRBV20-1	-	TRBJ2-1	CSANLYNEQFF	TGCAGTGCTAACCTTTACAATGAGCAGTTCTTC
-	TRBV28	-	TRBJ2-3	CASRLTGVSTDTQYF	TGTGCCAGCAGACTTACGGGGGTTAGCACAGATACGCAGTATTTT
-	TRBV21-1	-	TRBJ1-3	CASTLDSRSGNTIYF	TGTGCCAGCACTTTGGACAGCCGCTCTGGAAACACCATATATTTT
TRBD1	TRBV28	-	TRBJ2-2	CASSPDRGENTGELFF	TGTGCCAGCAGCCCAGACAGGGGAGAGAACACCGGGGAGCTGTTTTTT
-	TRBV5-1	once	TRBJ2-3	CASSLASGAHDTQYF	TGCGCCAGCAGCTTGGCCTCGGGGGCGCATGATACGCAGTATTTT
TRBD2	TRBV29-1	-	TRBJ2-1	CSVENFGGRSYNEQFF	TGCAGCGTTGAGAATTTTGGCGGGAGGTCCTACAATGAGCAGTTCTTC
TRBD1	TRBV28	-	TRBJ1-2	CASSFLTGGADYGYTF	TGTGCCAGCAGTTTCCTGACAGGGGGCGCTGACTATGGCTACACCTTC
TRBD1	TRBV19	-	TRBJ1-5	CASRDRGRNQPQHF	TGTGCCAGTAGGGACAGGGGTCGAAATCAGCCCCAGCATTTT
-	TRBV4-1	-	TRBJ2-5	CASSQIRAGQETQYF	TGCGCCAGCAGCCAAATTAGGGCAGGGCAAGAGACCCAGTACTTC
-	TRBV7-9	-	TRBJ2-5	CAARREEETQYF	TGTGCCGCCAGGAGAGAAGAAGAGACCCAGTACTTC
-	TRBV7-9	once	TRBJ2-3	CASSLDRANTQYF	TGTGCCAGCAGCTTAGACAGGGCAAATACGCAGTATTTT
-	TRBV6-4	-	TRBJ1-1	CASKGTGDEAFF	TGTGCCAGCAAGGGGACCGGGGATGAAGCTTTCTTT
-	TRBV27	-	TRBJ1-4	CASSPDGGLATNEKLFF	TGTGCCAGCAGTCCAGACGGGGGCCTTGCAACTAATGAAAAACTGTTTTTT
-	TRBV28	-	TRBJ2-1	CASSAPNYNEQFF	TGTGCCAGCAGTGCCCCCAACTACAATGAGCAGTTCTTC
-	TRBV27	-	TRBJ2-1	CASSSLSRPPNEQFF	TGTGCCAGCAGTTCACTTTCCCGTCCCCCTAATGAGCAGTTCTTC
-	TRBV6-5	-	TRBJ2-7	CASIGWSEYEQYF	TGTGCCAGCATCGGCTGGTCTGAATACGAGCAGTACTTC
TRBD1	TRBV6-5	-	TRBJ1-2	CASSYEPAGGSYTF	TGTGCCAGCAGTTACGAGCCAGCAGGGGGTAGCTACACCTTC
TRBD2	TRBV9	-	TRBJ2-7	CASSDPSGSPEQYF	TGTGCCAGCAGCGACCCTAGCGGGAGCCCCGAGCAGTACTTC
TRBD1	TRBV28	-	TRBJ2-5	CASRPTGGETQYF	TGTGCCAGCAGGCCGACAGGGGGGGAGACCCAGTACTTC
TRBD1	TRBV9	-	TRBJ2-1	CASSVTPIQGTGNEQFF	TGTGCCAGCAGCGTTACTCCAATCCAGGGGACAGGCAATGAGCAGTTCTTC